This TCR beta chain emerged from a study of shared clonotypes between healthy human individuals. The CDR3 contains 15 residues. Germline-derived CDR1 and CDR2 are SGDLS and YYNGEE. V was trimmed by 6 bases and J by 4 bases, leaving 19 bases between them. This clone occurred once. Libraries were prepared by immunoSEQ multiplex PCR; TCRdb keeps only in-frame clonotypes and omits some of them. The sample comprises just under 95,000 clones, 68% of which are singletons, and roughly 50% rests with the top ten. This receptor was obtained from a man under 40 in good health. Sequencing input: memory CD8+ T cells sorted from blood. Subset described: CD45RO+ cells pooled with CCR7-negative TemRA cells. The V gene is TRBV9, the J gene TRBJ2-5; tentatively, D is TRBD2 (5 bases). As DNA, the CDR3 is TGTGCCAGCACCCCCGGTGGGAGCAAAGGAGAGACCCAGTACTTC. This encodes CASTPGGSKGETQYF.